The T cell receptor beta chain under discussion was sequenced for a study of blood T cell repertoires in COVID-19. About the study: Specimens from acute and convalescent COVID-19 originated in the United States, Italy and Spain. PBMCs, B-cell-depleted T cells, or T cells provided the cDNA or gDNA that made up the material.

Authors' processing steps: Researchers report that nucleated cell counts were estimated from reference gene primer amplification. TCRdb's copy holds only in-frame clones and misses some; the assay was immunoSEQ multiplex PCR. V and J calls and clone size are as listed in that table; D and trimming were resolved from the DNA. Among about 65,000 clones listed, roughly 92% were seen once. The sequence came from a man aged 65 to 85 with active COVID-19. Sequences were obtained from peripheral blood.

CDR3 region: CASSPGGQGIGEQFF. CDR3 coding DNA: TGTGCCAGCTCACCGGGGGGACAGGGAATCGGGGAGCAGTTCTTC. J is TRBJ2-1 and V is TRBV18; 9 nucleotides align to TRBD1. The V and J ends lost 3 bases and 10 bases, in that order; junction bases with no gene match: 10. The CDR3 sequence is 15 residues long. Germline V gene data show CDR1 as KGHSH and CDR2 as LQKENI.